These 13 T cell receptor beta chains were all obtained from the same sample, sequenced in a study of blood T cell repertoires in COVID-19. Only in-frame clones appear in the TCRdb table, and some are missing; sequencing was by immunoSEQ multiplex PCR. The sample lists 80,000 to 100,000 clones, about 96% occurring once. The specimen sequenced was peripheral blood. The source of these receptors is a human donor with active COVID-19. The donor label of this sample is uncertain.

The rearrangement uses TRBV15 and TRBJ2-5; TRBD2 matches 9 bases. The CDR3 covers 16 residues. With V trimmed by 5 bases and J by 5 bases, 12 bases remained unmatched. CDR1 and CDR2 from the germline V gene are LNHNV and YYDKDF (reference sequence). The CDR3 DNA reads as TGTGCCACCAGCTGGACCCTTAGCGGGAGTATGGAGACCCAGTACTTC. Translating gives CATSWTLSGSMETQYF.

The chain uses TRBV5-8 and TRBJ2-6; 11 bases agree with TRBD1. Germline trimming cut 4 bases from V and 3 bases from J; bases unmatched to any gene: 9. The germline CDR1 and CDR2 sequences are SGHTS and YDEGEE. The CDR3 has 18 residues. CDR3 amino acids: CASSPQDRGRGGANVLTF. As DNA, the CDR3 is TGTGCCAGCAGCCCGCAGGACAGGGGGCGCGGTGGGGCCAACGTCCTGACTTTC.

V gene TRBV18 combines with J gene TRBJ2-7, with D perhaps TRBD2 (6 bases). The germline CDR1 and CDR2 sequences are KGHSH and LQKENI. The CDR3 contains 14 residues. Trimming shortened V by 6 bases and J by 3 bases, and 15 bases separated the two germline ends. DNA of the CDR3: TGTGCCAGCTCCCCGGGGGTGGGTTTCTACGAGCAGTACTTC. Encoded protein: CASSPGVGFYEQYF.

The chain uses TRBV7-9 and TRBJ2-1; weak D call: TRBD2 (6 bases). CDR1 is SEHNR and CDR2 is FQNEAQ in the germline V gene (reference sequence). Trimming cost V 6 bases and J 7 bases, with 13 bases left between them. The CDR3 contains 13 residues. CDR3 coding DNA: TGTGCCAGCAGTAAGACTGGAGGGAATGAGCAGTTCTTC. Its protein product is CASSKTGGNEQFF.

The V gene is TRBV27, the J gene TRBJ1-1; D remains ambiguous. V was clipped by 3 bases and J by 1 base, with 6 bases between them. Per the germline V gene, CDR1 is MNHEY and CDR2 is SMNVEV (reference sequence). The CDR3 is 13 amino acids. The CDR3 protein is CASSLVANTEAFF. DNA for the CDR3: TGTGCCAGCAGTTTGGTGGCGAACACTGAAGCTTTCTTT.

V gene TRBV5-6 combines with J gene TRBJ2-7; perhaps TRBD1 as D (5 bases). Trimming took 0 bases from V and 5 from J, leaving 12 bases between them. The V gene's germline CDR1 is SGHDT and CDR2 YYEEEE. The CDR3 has 14 amino acids. The CDR3 here is CASSLGTSRDEQYF. The CDR3 nucleotides are TGTGCCAGCAGCTTGGGGACAAGCCGCGACGAGCAGTACTTC.

This rearrangement joins TRBV7-2 to TRBJ2-7; TRBD2 matches 7 bases. Germline CDR1 and CDR2: SGHTA and FQGNSA. The CDR3 covers 13 residues. After removal of 5 bases from V and 0 bases from J, the junction contained 1 base not matched to a gene. CDR3 DNA sequence: TGTGCCAGCAGCCGGGACTACTCCTACGAGCAGTACTTC. Its protein product is CASSRDYSYEQYF.

This chain connects TRBV3-1 (or the pseudogene TRBV3-2) to TRBJ2-6, with 12 bases that match TRBD1. Germline-derived CDR1 and CDR2 are LGHDT and YNNKEL (reference sequence). The CDR3 covers 17 residues. V was clipped by 8 bases and J by 4 bases; unmatched bases: 9. The CDR3 here is CASGRDRGPRGANVLTF. The CDR3 nucleotides read TGTGCCAGCGGCCGGGACAGGGGGCCGAGGGGGGCCAACGTCCTGACTTTC.

V gene TRBV21-1 combines with J gene TRBJ2-7; TRBD2 is the table's D call, not checked against the DNA. TRBV21-1 is an annotated pseudogene. The CDR3 contains 14 residues. The CDR3 DNA sequence: TGTGCCAGCACCCCGGCGGCTAGCGGCTACGAGCAGTACTTC. This sequence encodes CASTPAASGYEQYF.

The V call is TRBV27, the J call TRBJ2-1; 11 bases are shared with TRBD2. CDR3 length equals 15 residues. V shed 2 bases and J 5 bases; nucleotides not matched to a gene: 2. The germline V gene encodes CDR1 MNHEY and CDR2 SMNVEV (reference sequence). CDR3: CASSLGTSGNNEQFF. CDR3 nucleotide sequence: TGTGCCAGCAGTTTAGGGACTAGCGGAAACAATGAGCAGTTCTTC.

On this clone itself: Other DNA sequences in this sample translate to the same CDR3. CDR3 residues: CASSVTSSYNEQFF. The CDR3 DNA reads TGTGCCAGCAGCGTGACTAGTTCCTACAATGAGCAGTTCTTC. This rearrangement joins TRBV9 to TRBJ2-1; TRBD2 might be the D (6 bases). The CDR3 contains 14 residues. V was pared by 2 bases and J by 1 base, with 7 bases between. Per germline, CDR1 SGDLS and CDR2 YYNGEE.

The chain links TRBV7-2 to TRBJ2-5, with 11 bases that match TRBD1. The CDR3 contains 15 residues. With V trimmed by 1 base and J by 5 bases, 3 bases remained unmatched. Germline V gene data show CDR1 as SGHTA and CDR2 as FQGNSA. The CDR3 here is CASSLGDRGSETQYF. CDR3 nucleotides: TGTGCCAGCAGCTTAGGGGACAGGGGGTCGGAGACCCAGTACTTC.

In its sample, this clone was seen once. The chain combines TRBV2 with TRBJ2-3, with TRBD1 matching 8 bases. Trimming removed 5 bases from V and 2 bases from J; junction bases left unmatched: 6. The CDR3 is 15 amino acids. Germline CDR1 reads SNHLY; CDR2 reads FYNNEI. CDR3 nucleotide sequence: TGTGCCAGCAGTTACGACAGGGGAGACACAGATACGCAGTATTTT. Encoded protein: CASSYDRGDTDTQYF. Full variable domain (missing parts from reference TRBV2 and TRBJ2-3): EPEVTQTPSHQVTQMGQEVILRCVPISNHLYFYWYRQILGQKVEFLVSFYNNEISEKSEIFDDQFSVERPDGSNFTLKIRSTKLEDSAMYFCASSYDRGDTDTQYFGPGTRLTVL.